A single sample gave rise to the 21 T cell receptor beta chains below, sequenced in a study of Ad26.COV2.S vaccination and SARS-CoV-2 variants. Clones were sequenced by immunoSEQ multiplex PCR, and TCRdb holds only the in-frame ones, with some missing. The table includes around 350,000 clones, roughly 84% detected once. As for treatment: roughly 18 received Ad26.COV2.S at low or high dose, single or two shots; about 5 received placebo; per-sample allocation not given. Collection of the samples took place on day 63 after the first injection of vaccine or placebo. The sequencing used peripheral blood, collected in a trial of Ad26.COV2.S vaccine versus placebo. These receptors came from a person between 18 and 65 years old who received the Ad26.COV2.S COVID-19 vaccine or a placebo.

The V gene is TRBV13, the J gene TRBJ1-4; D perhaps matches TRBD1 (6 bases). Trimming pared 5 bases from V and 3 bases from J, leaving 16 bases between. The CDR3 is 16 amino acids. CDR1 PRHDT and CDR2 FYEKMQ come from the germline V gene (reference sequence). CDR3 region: CASSTRRQDANEKLFF. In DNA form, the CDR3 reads TGTGCCAGCAGCACAAGAAGACAGGATGCTAATGAAAAACTGTTTTTT.

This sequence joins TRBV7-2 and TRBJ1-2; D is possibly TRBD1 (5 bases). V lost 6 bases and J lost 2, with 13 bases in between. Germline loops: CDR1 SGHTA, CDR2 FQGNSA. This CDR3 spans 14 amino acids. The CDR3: CASRRGAANYGYTF. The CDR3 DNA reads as TGTGCCAGCAGAAGAGGGGCAGCAAACTATGGCTACACCTTC.

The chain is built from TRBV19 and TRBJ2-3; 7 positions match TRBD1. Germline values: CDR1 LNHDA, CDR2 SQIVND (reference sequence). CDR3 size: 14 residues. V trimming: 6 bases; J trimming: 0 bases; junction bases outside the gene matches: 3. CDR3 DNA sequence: TGTGCCAGTAGGCGACAGGGTAGCACAGATACGCAGTATTTT. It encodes CASRRQGSTDTQYF. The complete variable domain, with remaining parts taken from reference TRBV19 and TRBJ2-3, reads DGGITQSPKYLFRKEGQNVTLSCEQNLNHDAMYWYRQDPGQGLRLIYYSQIVNDFQKGDIAEGYSVSREKKESFPLTVTSAQKNPTAFYLCASRRQGSTDTQYFGPGTRLTVL.

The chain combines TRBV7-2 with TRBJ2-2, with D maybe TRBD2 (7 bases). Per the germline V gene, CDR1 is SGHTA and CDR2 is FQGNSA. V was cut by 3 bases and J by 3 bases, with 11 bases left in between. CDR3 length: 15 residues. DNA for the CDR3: TGTGCCAGCAGCTTTTCGGGGGGCCACACCGGGGAGCTGTTTTTT. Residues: CASSFSGGHTGELFF.

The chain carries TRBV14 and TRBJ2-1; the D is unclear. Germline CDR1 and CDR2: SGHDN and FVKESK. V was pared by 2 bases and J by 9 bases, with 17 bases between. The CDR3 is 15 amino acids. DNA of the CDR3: TGTGCCAGCAGCCAATATCCCTTATGGTTGGGTGAGCAGTTCTTC. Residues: CASSQYPLWLGEQFF.

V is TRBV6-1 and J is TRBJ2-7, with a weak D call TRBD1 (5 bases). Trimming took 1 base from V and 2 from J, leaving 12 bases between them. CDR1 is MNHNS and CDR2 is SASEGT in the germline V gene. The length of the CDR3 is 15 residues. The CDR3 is CASSEGAGMAYEQYF. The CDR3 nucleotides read TGTGCCAGCAGTGAAGGGGCAGGGATGGCCTACGAGCAGTACTTC.

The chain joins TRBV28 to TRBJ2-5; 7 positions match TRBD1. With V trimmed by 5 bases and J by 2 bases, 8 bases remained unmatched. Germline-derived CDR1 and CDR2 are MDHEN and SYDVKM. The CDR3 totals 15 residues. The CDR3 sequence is CASSLGTVTQETQYF. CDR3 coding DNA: TGTGCCAGCAGTCTCGGGACAGTCACTCAAGAGACCCAGTACTTC.

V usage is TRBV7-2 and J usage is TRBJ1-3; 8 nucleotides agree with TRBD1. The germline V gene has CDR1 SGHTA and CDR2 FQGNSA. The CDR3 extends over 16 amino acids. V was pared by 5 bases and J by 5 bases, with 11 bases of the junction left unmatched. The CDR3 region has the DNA TGTGCCAGCAGCCAGAACTACGGACAGGGTAGAAACACCATATATTTT. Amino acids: CASSQNYGQGRNTIYF.

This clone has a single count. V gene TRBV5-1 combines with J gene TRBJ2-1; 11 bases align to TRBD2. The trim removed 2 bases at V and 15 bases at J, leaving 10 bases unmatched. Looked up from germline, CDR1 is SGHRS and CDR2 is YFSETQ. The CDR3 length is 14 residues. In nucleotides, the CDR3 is TGCGCCAGCAGCTTCTCTAGCGGGGGGCAAGGACTGTTCTTC. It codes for CASSFSSGGQGLFF.

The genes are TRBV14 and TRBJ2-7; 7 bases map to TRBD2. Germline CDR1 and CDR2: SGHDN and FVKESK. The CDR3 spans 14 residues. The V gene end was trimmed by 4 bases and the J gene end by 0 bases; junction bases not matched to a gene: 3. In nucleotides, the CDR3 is TGTGCCAGCAGCCCTATAGCGGGCTCCTACGAGCAGTACTTC. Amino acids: CASSPIAGSYEQYF.

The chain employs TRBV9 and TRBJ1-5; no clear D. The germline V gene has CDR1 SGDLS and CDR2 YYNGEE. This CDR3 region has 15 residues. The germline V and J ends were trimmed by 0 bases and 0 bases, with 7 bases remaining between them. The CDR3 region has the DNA TGTGCCAGCAGCGTAGTCGGAGATAGCAATCAGCCCCAGCATTTT. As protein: CASSVVGDSNQPQHF.

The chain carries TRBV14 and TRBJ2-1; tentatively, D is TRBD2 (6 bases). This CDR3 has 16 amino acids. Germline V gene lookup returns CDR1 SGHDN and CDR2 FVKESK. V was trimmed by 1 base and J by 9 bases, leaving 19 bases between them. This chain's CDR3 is CASSQVDGGAGGEQFF. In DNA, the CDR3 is TGTGCCAGCAGCCAAGTGGATGGCGGGGCCGGGGGTGAGCAGTTCTTC.

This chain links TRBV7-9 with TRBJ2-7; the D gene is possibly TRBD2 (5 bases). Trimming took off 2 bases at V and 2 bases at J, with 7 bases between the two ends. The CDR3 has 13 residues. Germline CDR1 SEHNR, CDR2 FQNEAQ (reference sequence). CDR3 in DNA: TGTGCCAGCAGCTTACCGGAGGCCTACGAGCAGTACTTC. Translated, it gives CASSLPEAYEQYF.

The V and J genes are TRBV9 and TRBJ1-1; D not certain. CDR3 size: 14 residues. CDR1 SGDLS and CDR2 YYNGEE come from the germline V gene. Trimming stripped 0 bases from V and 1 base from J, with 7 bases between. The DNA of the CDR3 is TGTGCCAGCAGCGTAGGGTTGGGGAACACTGAAGCTTTCTTT. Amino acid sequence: CASSVGLGNTEAFF.

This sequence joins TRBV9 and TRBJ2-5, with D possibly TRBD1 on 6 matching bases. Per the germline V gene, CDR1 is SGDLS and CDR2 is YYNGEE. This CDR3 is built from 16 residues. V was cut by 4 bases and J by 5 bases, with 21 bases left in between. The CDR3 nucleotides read TGTGCCAGCAGCCCCATGGGGGCGGGCGGTAAGGAGACCCAGTACTTC. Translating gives CASSPMGAGGKETQYF.

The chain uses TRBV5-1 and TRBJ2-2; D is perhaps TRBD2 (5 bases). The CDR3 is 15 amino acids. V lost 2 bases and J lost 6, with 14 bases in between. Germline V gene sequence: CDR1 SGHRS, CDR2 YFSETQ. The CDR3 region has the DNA TGCGCCAGCAGCTTCGAACTAGATCTGGCCGGGGAGCTGTTTTTT. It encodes CASSFELDLAGELFF. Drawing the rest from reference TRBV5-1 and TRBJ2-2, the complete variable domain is KAGVTQTPRYLIKTRGQQVTLSCSPISGHRSVSWYQQTPGQGLQFLFEYFSETQRNKGNFPGRFSGRQFSNSRSEMNVSTLELGDSALYLCASSFELDLAGELFFGEGSRLTVL.

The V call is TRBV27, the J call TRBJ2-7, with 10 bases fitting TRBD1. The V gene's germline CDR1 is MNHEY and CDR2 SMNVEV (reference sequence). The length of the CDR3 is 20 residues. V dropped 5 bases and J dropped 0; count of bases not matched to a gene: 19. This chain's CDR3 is CASSRKNTRDRGRRSYEQYF. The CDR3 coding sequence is TGTGCCAGCAGTCGGAAGAATACCCGGGACAGGGGCCGACGCTCCTACGAGCAGTACTTC.

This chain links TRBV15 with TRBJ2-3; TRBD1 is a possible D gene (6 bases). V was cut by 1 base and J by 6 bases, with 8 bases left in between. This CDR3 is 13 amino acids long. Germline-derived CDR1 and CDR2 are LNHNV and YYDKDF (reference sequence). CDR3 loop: CATSRAGADTQYF. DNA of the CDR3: TGTGCCACCAGCAGAGCAGGGGCGGATACGCAGTATTTT.

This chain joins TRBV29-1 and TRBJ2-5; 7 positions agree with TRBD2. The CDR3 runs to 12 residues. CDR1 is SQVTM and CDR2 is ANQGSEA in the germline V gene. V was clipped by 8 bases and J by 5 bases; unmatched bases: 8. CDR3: CSFMTSLETQYF. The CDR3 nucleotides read TGCAGCTTCATGACTAGCTTGGAGACCCAGTACTTC.

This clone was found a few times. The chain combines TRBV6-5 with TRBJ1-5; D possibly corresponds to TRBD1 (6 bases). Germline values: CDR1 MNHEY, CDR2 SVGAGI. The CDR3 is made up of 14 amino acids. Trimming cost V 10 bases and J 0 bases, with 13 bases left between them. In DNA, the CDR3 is TGTGCCACATCGGACAGAGATAGCAATCAGCCCCAGCATTTT. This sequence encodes CATSDRDSNQPQHF.

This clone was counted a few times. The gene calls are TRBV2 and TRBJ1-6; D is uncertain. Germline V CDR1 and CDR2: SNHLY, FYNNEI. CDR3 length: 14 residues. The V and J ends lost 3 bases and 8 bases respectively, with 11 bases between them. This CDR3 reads CASSDASGYSPLHF. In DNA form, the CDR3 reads TGTGCCAGCAGTGATGCGTCTGGGTATTCACCCCTCCACTTT.